This TCR beta chain was found in a study of CD8+CD57+ T cells in acquired aplastic anemia. Turning to the study itself: Sorted CD4+ and CD8+ cell DNA averaged roughly 3 ug.

The trim removed 8 bases at V and 6 bases at J, leaving 18 bases unmatched. Germline V lookup: CDR1 DFQATT, CDR2 SNEGSKA (reference sequence). There are 16 residues in the CDR3. About this clonotype itself: Its target is not known.

Study-level findings and limits: Controls and patients did not differ significantly in CD8+ Simpson's diversity. Patients and controls turned out to have around 29 CD8+ CDR3 sequences in common.

Using genomic DNA as the template, TCR beta VDJ and CDR3 profiling was carried out. TCRdb re-analysed the reads in MiXCR, keeping a single row per CDR3 protein. The sample shows roughly 130,000 distinct CDR3 sequences, about 46% of them seen only once. The receptor comes from a human donor in good health, serving as a control. The V gene is TRBV20-1, the J gene TRBJ2-7, with 11 bases identical to TRBD2. Sequences were obtained from sorted CD4+, CD8+, or CD8+CD57+ T cells (not recorded which) from PBMCs. The CDR3 reads CSLNRASGGLRGEQYF. For the CDR3, the DNA is TGCAGTCTTAATCGGGCTAGCGGGGGGTTACGTGGCGAGCAGTACTTC.